This T cell receptor (beta chain) was obtained from a study of blood T cell repertoires in COVID-19. Study context: Some COVID-19 samples were acute and others convalescent; all came from the United States, Italy and Spain. Sources were T cells, B-cell-depleted T cells, or PBMCs; the material itself was cDNA or gDNA.

CDR3 length: 15 amino acids. The germline gives CDR1 LGHDT, CDR2 YNNKEL (reference sequence). V lost 1 base and J lost 4, with 13 bases in between. As processed by the authors: Amplification from reference gene primers served as the basis for estimated nucleated cell counts. Method: immunoSEQ multiplex PCR; TCRdb's copy keeps in-frame clones and lacks some. V and J calls and clone size follow that table, whereas D and trimming were derived from the DNA. The sample carries 200,000 to 250,000 clones, about 79% recorded once. Source material: peripheral blood. The clonotype comes from a man aged 45-65 years with active or convalescent COVID-19. This chain joins TRBV3-1 (or the pseudogene TRBV3-2) and TRBJ1-2, with no clear D. The CDR3 spells CASSQVREKTYGYTF. In DNA, the CDR3 is TGTGCCAGCAGCCAAGTACGGGAGAAAACCTATGGCTACACCTTC.